The sequence of this T cell receptor (beta chain) was determined in a study of T cell clonotyping in hematopoietic cell transplantation. Germline loops: CDR1 SGHTA, CDR2 FQGNSA. This CDR3 is 13 amino acids long. Sequencing used immunoSEQ multiplex PCR; TCRdb keeps in-frame clones, though not all of them. Found here are some 40,000 clones, about 95% of them singletons; the top ten hold about 1%. About this clone: Its antigen is still unknown. A read error may produce the germline difference seen at one junction end.

Findings of the study overall: No sorting was done, leaving CD4 and CD8 contributions mixed.

The source is a man aged 25 to 40 in good health. Some clones in this sample may be carry-over from other donors' samples. The chain joins TRBV7-2 to TRBJ2-6; D remains ambiguous. Source material: peripheral blood mononuclear cells. In DNA form, the CDR3 reads TGTGCCAGCAGGTTAGCTGGGGCCAACGTCCTGACTTTC. This encodes CASRLAGANVLTF.